This T cell receptor beta chain derives from a study of blood T cell repertoires in COVID-19. Study-wide background: Sample material is recorded as cDNA or gDNA derived from T cells, B-cell-depleted T cells, or PBMCs.

V lost 2 bases, J lost 0 bases, and 12 bases stayed unmatched. The CDR3 contains 18 residues. The V gene's germline CDR1 is MNHEY and CDR2 SVGEGT. As handled by the study authors: Amplification from reference gene primers served as the basis for estimated nucleated cell counts. Only in-frame clones appear in the TCRdb table, and some are missing; sequencing was by immunoSEQ multiplex PCR. The V and J calls and clone size are taken from that table; D and trimming were inferred from the DNA. Of fewer than 120,000 clones in the sample, 75% to 80% are singletons; the top ten hold approximately 16%. The sequenced sample consisted of peripheral blood. The sequence was collected from a woman of 80 years or more with active or convalescent COVID-19. The V gene is TRBV6-2 or TRBV6-3, the J gene TRBJ2-7; 8 bases map to TRBD2. The CDR3 coding sequence is TGTGCCAGCAGTTACACGTGGACTAGCCTCATTGACTCCTACGAGCAGTACTTC. This translates into CASSYTWTSLIDSYEQYF.